The next 7 T cell receptor beta chains were all read from a single sample in a study of blood T cell repertoires in COVID-19. Here immunoSEQ multiplex PCR was the method, and the copy in TCRdb shows in-frame clones only, minus some. This table has 72,000 or so clones, around 82% appearing once. Sequencing was done on a sample of peripheral blood. Receptor source: an elderly man with active COVID-19.

The J gene is TRBJ2-4, the V gene TRBV5-1, with TRBD1 matching over 8 bases. Looked up from germline, CDR1 is SGHRS and CDR2 is YFSETQ. The CDR3 spans 16 residues. V was clipped by 2 bases and J by 1 base; unmatched bases: 5. The CDR3 protein is CASSFGTGGAKNIQYF. In nucleotides, the CDR3 is TGCGCCAGCAGCTTCGGGACAGGTGGGGCCAAAAACATTCAGTACTTC.

The CDR3 loop reads CASSQRGNEAFF. The CDR3 DNA is TGTGCCAGCAGCCAAAGGGGGAATGAAGCTTTCTTT. J is TRBJ1-1 and V is TRBV3-1 (or the pseudogene TRBV3-2); D is possibly TRBD1 (6 bases). Germline CDR1 LGHDT, CDR2 YNNKEL (reference sequence). The germline V and J ends were trimmed by 2 bases and 7 bases, with 8 bases remaining between them. CDR3 size: 12 residues.

The chain links TRBV4-3 to TRBJ1-2; TRBD1 might be the D (6 bases). This CDR3 has 15 residues. V was clipped by 6 bases and J by 7 bases, with 21 bases between them. The V gene's germline CDR1 is LGHNA and CDR2 YSLEER. The CDR3 is CASRPGDIGTAGYTF. CDR3 nucleotide sequence: TGCGCCAGCAGACCCGGGGACATCGGTACTGCTGGCTACACCTTC.

This clone was seen ten or more times. This sequence joins TRBV28 and TRBJ1-2, with D uncertain. V lost 5 bases and J 8 bases, leaving 9 bases between the germline ends. CDR1 is MDHEN, CDR2 SYDVKM, per germline. The CDR3 is 11 residues long. The CDR3 sequence is CASSPIIGYTF. Here the CDR3 DNA reads TGTGCCAGCAGTCCTATCATCGGCTACACCTTC.

The chain is built from TRBV29-1 and TRBJ1-1, with TRBD1 matching 9 bases. CDR3 length equals 10 residues. CDR1 and CDR2 from the germline V gene are SQVTM and ANQGSEA. Trimming cost V 6 bases and J 11 bases; bases outside gene matches: 4. CDR3 region: CSVRQGGAFF. The CDR3 DNA is TGCAGCGTCCGACAGGGGGGCGCTTTCTTT.

The chain links TRBV4-3 to TRBJ2-7; D is possibly TRBD1 (5 bases). Deletions cut 4 bases from V and 0 bases from J, with 10 bases between. This CDR3 spans 14 amino acids. Germline CDR1 reads LGHNA; CDR2 reads YSLEER. The CDR3 sequence: CASSRQRPSYEQYF. DNA of the CDR3: TGCGCCAGCAGCCGACAGAGACCCTCCTACGAGCAGTACTTC.

J is TRBJ2-5 and V is TRBV5-1; TRBD2 is a possible D gene (5 bases). The V gene's germline CDR1 is SGHRS and CDR2 YFSETQ. V gave up 2 bases and J gave up 7 bases, with 12 bases separating them. CDR3 size: 13 residues. The DNA for the CDR3 is TGCGCCAGCAGCTTTGGCCAGGCGGGGACCCAGTACTTC. Translated: CASSFGQAGTQYF.